A single sample is the source of the 18 T cell receptor beta chains below, sequenced in a study of blood T cell repertoires in COVID-19. Here immunoSEQ multiplex PCR was the method, and the copy in TCRdb shows in-frame clones only, minus some. The sample contains approximately 400,000 clones, roughly four fifths of which appear only once. Sequences were obtained from PBMCs or T cells enriched from blood (not recorded which). The source is a woman aged 45 to 65 who had recovered from COVID-19.

This chain joins TRBV11-2 and TRBJ2-3; possible D gene TRBD2, 7 bases. Germline loops: CDR1 SGHAT, CDR2 FQNNGV. The CDR3 runs 18 residues. V shed 1 base and J shed 2 bases, with 19 bases lying between them. The DNA of the CDR3 is TGTGCCAGCAGCTTAGCCTGGGGATCGGCGGGGGCCACAGATACGCAGTATTTT. Its protein is CASSLAWGSAGATDTQYF. The full variable domain, in which reference TRBV11-2 and TRBJ2-3 provide the parts outside the CDR3, is EAGVAQSPRYKIIEKRQSVAFWCNPISGHATLYWYQQILGQGPKLLIQFQNNGVVDDSQLPKDRFSAERLKGVDSTLKIQPAKLEDSAVYLCASSLAWGSAGATDTQYFGPGTRLTVL.

This sequence joins TRBV19 and TRBJ2-7, with TRBD2 matching over 9 bases. The CDR3 covers 14 residues. The V and J ends lost 10 bases and 2 bases, in that order; junction bases with no gene match: 9. In germline, CDR1 is LNHDA, CDR2 SQIVND (reference sequence). This CDR3 reads CATTGLAGTYEQYF. The CDR3 DNA follows: TGTGCCACCACTGGGCTAGCGGGGACCTACGAGCAGTACTTC.

The chain joins TRBV4-2 to TRBJ2-7; 8 bases line up with TRBD2. This CDR3 comprises 15 residues. Per the germline V gene, CDR1 is LGHNA and CDR2 is YNFKEQ. Losses at the gene ends were 5 bases for V and 4 bases for J; bases not matched to a gene: 10. The CDR3 nucleotides are TGTGCCAGCAGCTTGCGAGCGGGAGAAGGTTACGAGCAGTACTTC. Its protein product is CASSLRAGEGYEQYF.

This clone has more than one count but fewer than ten. This rearrangement joins TRBV5-1 to TRBJ1-2; D not resolved. The CDR3 is 14 residues long. CDR1 is SGHRS and CDR2 is YFSETQ in the germline V gene. Trimming left V 2 bases short and J 1 base short, with 9 bases between. CDR3 in amino acids: CASSLTGSNYGYTF. The CDR3 DNA reads as TGCGCCAGCAGCTTAACGGGAAGTAACTATGGCTACACCTTC.

This clone came up once. The CDR3 region has the DNA TGTGCCAGTAGTATCAAACTAGCGGGAGGGTCCACTTTGAAGACCCAGTACTTC. Translation: CASSIKLAGGSTLKTQYF. The chain couples TRBV19 to TRBJ2-5, with 13 bases matching TRBD2. V lost 3 bases to trimming and J lost 6 bases; unmatched junction nucleotides: 13. This CDR3 has 18 amino acids. Germline V gene sequence: CDR1 LNHDA, CDR2 SQIVND (reference sequence).

The V gene is TRBV11-3, the J gene TRBJ2-2; the match to TRBD2 covers 10 bases. Germline assignment: CDR1 SGHNT and CDR2 YENEEA. After removal of 6 bases from V and 4 bases from J, the junction contained 11 bases not matched to a gene. The CDR3 totals 17 residues. CDR3 DNA sequence: TGTGCCAGCAGTTACCAGCGGGAGGGCCGGGGCACCGGGGAGCTGTTTTTT. Encoded protein: CASSYQREGRGTGELFF.

The genes are TRBV12-3 or TRBV12-4 and TRBJ1-4, with 8 bases lining up with TRBD1. CDR3 length: 13 residues. V lost 1 base, J lost 8 bases, and 0 bases stayed unmatched. CDR3 in DNA: TGTGCCAGCAGTTTAGGGACAGGGGAAAAACTGTTTTTT. Its translation: CASSLGTGEKLFF.

V and J are TRBV5-4 and TRBJ1-1; D possibly corresponds to TRBD1 (5 bases). The germline V gene has CDR1 SGHNT and CDR2 YYREEE (reference sequence). This CDR3 is built from 15 residues. V was trimmed by 4 bases and J by 0 bases, leaving 13 bases between them. CDR3 region: CASSTGLPMNTEAFF. CDR3 sequence (DNA): TGTGCCAGCAGCACGGGACTGCCCATGAACACTGAAGCTTTCTTT.

This clone was found once. V gene TRBV6-1 combines with J gene TRBJ1-3, with 7 positions matching TRBD1. V lost 2 bases to trimming and J lost 0 bases; unmatched junction nucleotides: 4. CDR1 is MNHNS and CDR2 is SASEGT in the germline V gene. The CDR3 totals 16 residues. The CDR3 sequence is CASSETGVISGNTIYF. The DNA of the CDR3 is TGTGCCAGCAGTGAAACAGGGGTAATCTCTGGAAACACCATATATTTT.

The genes are TRBV5-4 and TRBJ2-7; the D gene is possibly TRBD1 (6 bases). Trimming shortened V by 2 bases and J by 5 bases, and 8 bases separated the two germline ends. CDR3 length: 12 amino acids. Germline V gene sequence: CDR1 SGHNT, CDR2 YYREEE (reference sequence). CDR3 DNA sequence: TGTGCCAGCAGCTTCAGGGGCCACGAGCAGTACTTC. Amino acids: CASSFRGHEQYF.

The chain joins TRBV6-6 to TRBJ1-2; maybe TRBD1 (6 bases). Germline loops: CDR1 MNHNY, CDR2 SVGAGI (reference sequence). V was shortened by 0 bases and J by 2 bases, with 13 bases between the two germline ends. The CDR3 is 16 amino acids. The DNA for the CDR3 is TGTGCCAGCAGTTACTCTCAGGTTCAGGGGAACTATGGCTACACCTTC. Translated, it gives CASSYSQVQGNYGYTF.

V is TRBV12-3 or TRBV12-4 and J is TRBJ2-3; maybe TRBD2 (5 bases). This CDR3 has 13 residues. V was cut by 6 bases and J by 3 bases, with 10 bases left in between. DNA for the CDR3: TGTGCCAGCAGGAGGGCCGGAACAGATACGCAGTATTTT. Translated, it gives CASRRAGTDTQYF.

This clone has a handful of counts. This rearrangement joins TRBV5-4 to TRBJ1-2; weak D call: TRBD1 (6 bases). V lost 5 bases and J lost 8, with 16 bases in between. The CDR3 runs to 13 residues. CDR1 SGHNT and CDR2 YYREEE come from the germline V gene (reference sequence). CDR3 nucleotides: TGTGCCAGCAGGCTCTCAGGGGTTGAAGGCTACACCTTC. It is translated as CASRLSGVEGYTF.

The chain uses TRBV30 and TRBJ1-3; TRBD1 agrees at 8 bases. The CDR3 totals 16 residues. The germline V gene has CDR1 GTSNPN and CDR2 SVGIG (reference sequence). J gave up 5 bases and V 4 bases, and 13 bases lay outside the gene matches. CDR3 in amino acids: CAWTLTGAIDRNTIYF. In DNA, the CDR3 is TGTGCCTGGACTTTGACAGGGGCGATTGATCGAAACACCATATATTTT.

This clone was seen more than once but under ten times. The rearrangement joins TRBV5-5 to TRBJ1-5, with D possibly TRBD1 on 6 matching bases. The CDR3 runs 17 residues. Between the trimmed V and J ends, which lost 0 bases and 5 bases, there was a span of 18 bases. Looked up from germline, CDR1 is SGHKS and CDR2 is YYEKEE (reference sequence). The DNA of the CDR3 is TGTGCCAGCAGCTTGGCCTCCGCGGGGGCTGGGGATCAGCCCCAGCATTTT. Translated, it gives CASSLASAGAGDQPQHF.

This clone occurred a few times. DNA for the CDR3: TGTGCCAGCATCGACAGGGTAGGCAATCAGCCCCAGCATTTT. Its protein is CASIDRVGNQPQHF. The chain is built from TRBV6-1 and TRBJ1-5, with TRBD1 matching over 7 bases. The CDR3 has 14 amino acids. Unmatched junction bases numbered 5, after V lost 7 bases and J lost 2 bases. Germline assignment: CDR1 MNHNS and CDR2 SASEGT.

The chain recombines TRBV27 with TRBJ2-1, with TRBD2 matching 7 bases. The CDR3 covers 14 residues. J was trimmed by 4 bases and V by 7 bases; bases with no gene match: 7. Germline CDR1 is MNHEY and CDR2 is SMNVEV (reference sequence). The chain's CDR3 is CASTPGLTYNEQFF. CDR3 DNA sequence: TGTGCCAGCACCCCGGGACTAACTTACAATGAGCAGTTCTTC.

V usage is TRBV9 and J usage is TRBJ1-5; D may be TRBD1 (5 bases). From germline, CDR1 is SGDLS and CDR2 YYNGEE. The CDR3 is made up of 18 amino acids. V lost 2 bases to trimming and J lost 0 bases, with 18 bases between them. DNA for the CDR3: TGTGCCAGCAGCGTTCTCACTACAACAGGAGTTAGCAATCAGCCCCAGCATTTT. It specifies CASSVLTTTGVSNQPQHF.